The rows below give T cell receptor beta chains drawn from one sample of a study of PD-L1 blockade in urothelial cancer. Libraries were prepared by immunoSEQ multiplex PCR; TCRdb keeps only in-frame clonotypes and omits some of them. The sample has 98,000 or so clones, 90% seen once. Sequenced here: PBMCs, sampled around atezolizumab (anti-PD-L1) treatment. These receptors were taken from a man between 60 and 75 years old with urothelial cancer. CDR3s include the opening cysteine and the closing phenylalanine or tryptophan. D genes are given only for firm matches.

j_gene	d_gene	v_gene	CDR3aa	CDR3nt
TRBJ2-2	TRBD2	TRBV4-3	CASSQDLAGGTNTGELFF	TGCGCCAGCAGCCAAGATCTAGCGGGGGGGACGAACACCGGGGAGCTGTTTTTT
TRBJ2-5	.	TRBV27	CASSSSGKGETQYF	TGTGCCAGCAGTTCTTCCGGGAAAGGGGAGACCCAGTACTTC
TRBJ1-6	.	TRBV4-2	CASSQNSDYNSPLHF	TGTGCCAGCAGCCAAAACTCCGATTATAATTCACCCCTCCACTTT
TRBJ1-2	TRBD1	TRBV19	CASSTLDRLVHGYTF	TGTGCCAGTAGTACTCTGGACAGGCTCGTTCATGGCTACACCTTC
TRBJ2-5	TRBD2	TRBV4-2	CASSQSPTGTSGQETQYF	TGTGCCAGCAGCCAATCTCCAACCGGGACTAGCGGCCAAGAGACCCAGTACTTC
TRBJ1-5	.	TRBV4-1	CASSQDENQPQHF	TGCGCCAGCAGCCAAGATGAGAACCAGCCCCAGCATTTT
TRBJ2-7	TRBD1	TRBV30	CAWSRGTGSYEQYF	TGTGCCTGGAGTCGAGGGACAGGGTCATACGAGCAGTACTTC
TRBJ2-7	.	TRBV27	CASSIGQRYEQYF	TGTGCCAGCAGTATCGGACAGAGGTACGAGCAGTACTTC
TRBJ1-2	.	TRBV4-2	CASSQDHVSQNYGYTF	TGTGCCAGCAGCCAAGACCATGTGTCACAGAACTATGGCTACACCTTC
TRBJ2-1	.	TRBV2	CASEGRGDEQFF	TGTGCCAGCGAGGGCAGGGGAGATGAGCAGTTCTTC
TRBJ1-1	.	TRBV7-9	CASSLRTATEAFF	TGTGCCAGCAGCTTGAGGACAGCCACTGAAGCTTTCTTT
TRBJ2-3	TRBD2	TRBV2	CASSQPLSGGIGDTQYF	TGTGCCAGCAGCCAACCCCTTAGCGGGGGGATAGGTGATACGCAGTATTTT
TRBJ2-4	.	TRBV21-1	CASSSHGGAKNIQYF	TGTGCCAGCAGCTCTCACGGGGGGGCCAAAAACATTCAGTACTTC
TRBJ2-1	.	TRBV18	CASSPGRITYNEQFF	TGTGCCAGCTCACCGGGCAGGATAACCTACAATGAGCAGTTCTTC
TRBJ2-7	.	TRBV7-9	CASSLAGSPYEQYF	TGTGCCAGCAGCTTAGCTGGTAGCCCCTACGAGCAGTACTTC
TRBJ1-2	.	TRBV15	CATSRDGAGGYTF	TGTGCCACCAGCAGAGATGGTGCAGGTGGCTACACCTTC
TRBJ2-1	.	TRBV9	CASSAGGVLGEQFF	TGTGCCAGCAGCGCCGGGGGAGTTCTGGGTGAGCAGTTCTTC
TRBJ2-3	TRBD2	TRBV19	CASRTSGTDTQYF	TGTGCCAGTCGGACTAGCGGCACAGATACGCAGTATTTT
TRBJ2-7	.	TRBV5-6	CASSSWPSPDEQYF	TGTGCCAGCAGCTCTTGGCCTAGTCCCGACGAGCAGTACTTC
TRBJ1-6	.	TRBV30	CAWSVPGQALNSPLHF	TGTGCCTGGAGTGTCCCTGGTCAGGCTCTTAATTCACCCCTCCACTTT
TRBJ2-1	TRBD2	TRBV7-2	CASTTRASGGAGEQFF	TGTGCCAGCACCACCAGGGCTAGCGGGGGGGCCGGTGAGCAGTTCTTC
TRBJ2-7	.	TRBV30	CAWRLLGAGSEQYF	TGTGCCTGGAGGCTTTTGGGGGCCGGCTCCGAGCAGTACTTC
TRBJ2-3	TRBD2	TRBV5-1	CASSSGREVSTDTQYF	TGCGCCAGCAGCTCCGGGCGGGAGGTTAGCACAGATACGCAGTATTTT